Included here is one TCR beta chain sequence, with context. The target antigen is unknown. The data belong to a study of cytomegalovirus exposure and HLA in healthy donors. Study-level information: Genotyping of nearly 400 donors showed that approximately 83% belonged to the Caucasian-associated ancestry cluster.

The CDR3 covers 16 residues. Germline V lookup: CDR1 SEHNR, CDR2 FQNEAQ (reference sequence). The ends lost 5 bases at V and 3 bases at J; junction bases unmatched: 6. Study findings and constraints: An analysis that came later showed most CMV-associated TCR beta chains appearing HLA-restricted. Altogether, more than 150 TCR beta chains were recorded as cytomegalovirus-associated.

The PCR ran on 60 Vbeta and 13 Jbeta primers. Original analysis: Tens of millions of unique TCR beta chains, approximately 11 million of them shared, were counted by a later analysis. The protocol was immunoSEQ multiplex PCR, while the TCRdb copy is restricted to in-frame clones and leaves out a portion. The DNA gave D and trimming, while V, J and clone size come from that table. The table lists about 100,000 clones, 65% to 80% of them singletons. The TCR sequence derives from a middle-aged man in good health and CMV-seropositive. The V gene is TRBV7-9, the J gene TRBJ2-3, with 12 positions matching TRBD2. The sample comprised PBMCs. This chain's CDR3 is CASSTSTSGGTDTQYF. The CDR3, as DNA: TGTGCCAGCAGCACCTCCACTAGCGGGGGGACAGATACGCAGTATTTT.